The clone carrying this T cell receptor beta chain was detected only once. The data stem from a study of blood T cell repertoires in COVID-19. Study details: Spain, Italy and the United States supplied samples that represented acute and convalescent COVID-19. PBMCs, B-cell-depleted T cells, or T cells provided the cDNA or gDNA that made up the material.

As processed by the authors: The authors estimated nucleated cell counts from reference gene primer amplification. The method was immunoSEQ multiplex PCR; TCRdb's version includes in-frame clones alone and lacks a portion of them. V, J and clone size were drawn from that table, and D and trimming were deduced from the DNA. The repertoire includes about 190,000 clones, roughly nine tenths of them detected once, and 1% to 1.4% sits in the top ten. The CDR3 runs 14 residues. V lost 2 bases and J 4 bases, leaving 11 bases between the germline ends. Germline V lookup: CDR1 MNHNS, CDR2 SASEGT. The chain carries TRBV6-1 and TRBJ1-2, with TRBD1 as a possible D gene (5 bases). This TCR came from a young man with acute or convalescent COVID-19. The sequencing sample was made of peripheral blood. The CDR3 nucleotides read TGTGCCAGCAGTGAAAGGGGAAGATCCTATGGCTACACCTTC. Its translation: CASSERGRSYGYTF.